Sequencing of this T cell receptor (beta chain) was carried out in a study of CD8 T cells in ankylosing spondylitis. Study-level results: Reported data indicate significant enrichment of disease-linked clones within matched ankylosing spondylitis synovial fluid. Ankylosing spondylitis blood appeared to be characterized by a TCR beta motif of roughly eight highly homologous variants. Reports of some motif variants in reactive arthritis synovial fluid and blood predate this one.

V lost 5 bases to trimming and J lost 9 bases, with 14 bases between them. Germline loops: CDR1 MNHNS, CDR2 SASEGT. The CDR3 extends over 13 amino acids. A remark on this clonotype: Its antigen is undetermined. A much more abundant neighbour one base away suggests this may be a read error.

TCRdb re-analysed the 5' RACE reads in MiXCR, keeping a single row per CDR3 protein. Of 150,000 to 200,000 distinct CDR3 sequences in the sample, around 10% were seen once. The sample was blood, either unsorted or a sorted T cell fraction (not recorded which). The origin of this receptor is a male donor with ankylosing spondylitis or in good health (not recorded which). V gene TRBV6-1 combines with J gene TRBJ1-5; D unresolved. CDR3: CASSTAGDRPQHF. The CDR3 DNA is TGTGCCAGCAGTACCGCAGGAGATCGGCCCCAGCATTTT.